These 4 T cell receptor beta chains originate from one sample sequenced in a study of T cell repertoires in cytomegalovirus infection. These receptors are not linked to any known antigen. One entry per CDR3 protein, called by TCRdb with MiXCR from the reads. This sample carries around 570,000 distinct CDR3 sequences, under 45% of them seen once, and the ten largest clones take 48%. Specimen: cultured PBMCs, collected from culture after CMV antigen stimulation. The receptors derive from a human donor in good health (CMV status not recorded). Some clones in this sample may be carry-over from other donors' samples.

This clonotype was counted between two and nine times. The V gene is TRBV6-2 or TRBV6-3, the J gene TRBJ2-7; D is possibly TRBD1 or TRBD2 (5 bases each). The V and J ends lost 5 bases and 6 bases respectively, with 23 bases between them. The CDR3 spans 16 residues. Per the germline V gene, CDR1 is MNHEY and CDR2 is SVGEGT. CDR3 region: CASSTHRRLLPLEQYF. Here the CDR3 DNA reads TGTGCCAGCAGTACCCACAGGAGGCTTCTCCCTCTCGAGCAGTACTTC.

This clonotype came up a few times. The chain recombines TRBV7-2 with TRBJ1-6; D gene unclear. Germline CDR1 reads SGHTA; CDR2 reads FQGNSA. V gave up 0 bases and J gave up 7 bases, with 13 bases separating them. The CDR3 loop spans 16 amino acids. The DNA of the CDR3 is TGTGCCAGCAGCTTAGCTGTTTCAGCTGACAATTCACCCCTCCACTTT. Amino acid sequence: CASSLAVSADNSPLHF.

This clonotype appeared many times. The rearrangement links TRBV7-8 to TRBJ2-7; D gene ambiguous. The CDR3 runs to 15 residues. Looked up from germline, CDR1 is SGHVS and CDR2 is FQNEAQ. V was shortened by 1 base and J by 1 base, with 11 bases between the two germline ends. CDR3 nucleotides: TGTGCCAGCAGCTTAGAGTTCTCACGATCCTACGAGCAGTACTTC. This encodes CASSLEFSRSYEQYF.

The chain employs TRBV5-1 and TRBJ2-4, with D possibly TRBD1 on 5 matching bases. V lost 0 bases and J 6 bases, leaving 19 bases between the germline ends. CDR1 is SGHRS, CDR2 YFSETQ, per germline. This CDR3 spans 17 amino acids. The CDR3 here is CASSLGPTDTLGNIQYF. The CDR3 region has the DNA TGCGCCAGCAGCTTGGGCCCAACGGACACTCTAGGAAACATTCAGTACTTC.